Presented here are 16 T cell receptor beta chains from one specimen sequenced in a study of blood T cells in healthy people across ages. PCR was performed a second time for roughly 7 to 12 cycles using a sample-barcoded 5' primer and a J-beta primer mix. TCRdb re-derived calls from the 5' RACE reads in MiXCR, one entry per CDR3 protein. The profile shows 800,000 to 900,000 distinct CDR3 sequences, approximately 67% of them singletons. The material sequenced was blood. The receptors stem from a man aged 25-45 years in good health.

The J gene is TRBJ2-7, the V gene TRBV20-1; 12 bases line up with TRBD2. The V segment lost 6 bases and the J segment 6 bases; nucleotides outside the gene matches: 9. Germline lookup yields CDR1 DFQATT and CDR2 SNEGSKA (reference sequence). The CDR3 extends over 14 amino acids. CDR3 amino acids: CSAPLAGGQGEQYF. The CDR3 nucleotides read TGCAGTGCCCCCCTAGCGGGGGGGCAGGGCGAGCAGTACTTC.

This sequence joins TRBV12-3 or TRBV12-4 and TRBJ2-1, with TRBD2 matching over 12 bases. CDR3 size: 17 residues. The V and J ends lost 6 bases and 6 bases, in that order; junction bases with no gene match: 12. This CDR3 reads CASRVTSGGFYCNEQFF. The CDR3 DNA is TGTGCCAGCAGAGTCACTAGCGGGGGGTTTTATTGCAATGAGCAGTTCTTC.

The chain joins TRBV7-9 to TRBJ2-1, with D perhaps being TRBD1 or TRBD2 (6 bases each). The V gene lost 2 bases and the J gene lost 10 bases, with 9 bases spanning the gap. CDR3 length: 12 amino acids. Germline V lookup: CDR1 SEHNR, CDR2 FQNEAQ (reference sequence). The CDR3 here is CASSLIGGEQFF. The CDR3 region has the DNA TGTGCCAGCAGCTTAATAGGGGGGGAGCAGTTCTTC.

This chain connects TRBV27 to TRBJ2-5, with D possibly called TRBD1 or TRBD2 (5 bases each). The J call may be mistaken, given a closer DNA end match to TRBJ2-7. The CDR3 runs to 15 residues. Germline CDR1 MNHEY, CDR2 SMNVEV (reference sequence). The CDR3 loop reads CASRTGDGVFYEQYF. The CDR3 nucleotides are TGTGCCAGCAGAACTGGGGACGGAGTGTTCTACGAGCAGTACTTC.

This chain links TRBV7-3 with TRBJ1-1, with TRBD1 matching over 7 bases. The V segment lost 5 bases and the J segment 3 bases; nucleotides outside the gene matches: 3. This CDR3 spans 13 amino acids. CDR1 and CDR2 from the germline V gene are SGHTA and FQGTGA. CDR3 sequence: CASSRTGDTEAFF. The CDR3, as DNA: TGTGCCAGCAGCCGTACAGGGGACACTGAAGCTTTCTTT. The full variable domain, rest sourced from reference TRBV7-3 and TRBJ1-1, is GAGVSQTPSNKVTEKGKYVELRCDPISGHTALYWYRQSLGQGPEFLIYFQGTGAADDSGLPNDRFFAVRPEGSVSTLKIQRTERGDSAVYLCASSRTGDTEAFFGQGTRLTVV.

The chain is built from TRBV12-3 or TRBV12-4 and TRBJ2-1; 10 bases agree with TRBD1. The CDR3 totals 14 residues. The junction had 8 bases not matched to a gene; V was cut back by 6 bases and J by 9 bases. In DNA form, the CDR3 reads TGTGCCAGCAGGACAGGGGGCGTGAGTGGTGAGCAGTTCTTC. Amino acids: CASRTGGVSGEQFF.

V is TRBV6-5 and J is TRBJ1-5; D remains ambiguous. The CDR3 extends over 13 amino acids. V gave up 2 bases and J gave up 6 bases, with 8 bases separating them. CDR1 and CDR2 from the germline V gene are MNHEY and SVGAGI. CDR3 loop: CASSYAGGQPQHF. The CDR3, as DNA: TGTGCCAGCAGTTACGCAGGTGGTCAGCCCCAGCATTTT.

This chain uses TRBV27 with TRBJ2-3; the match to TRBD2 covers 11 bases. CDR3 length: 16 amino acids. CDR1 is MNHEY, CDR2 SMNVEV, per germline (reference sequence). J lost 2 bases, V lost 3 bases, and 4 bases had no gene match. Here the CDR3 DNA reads TGTGCCAGCAGTTTCCGGACTAGCGGGTCCACAGATACGCAGTATTTT. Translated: CASSFRTSGSTDTQYF.

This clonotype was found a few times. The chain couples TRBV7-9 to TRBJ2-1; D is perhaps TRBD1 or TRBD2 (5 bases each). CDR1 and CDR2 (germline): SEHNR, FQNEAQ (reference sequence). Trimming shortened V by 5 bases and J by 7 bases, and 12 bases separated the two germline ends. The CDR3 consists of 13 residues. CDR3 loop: CASSPGARNEQFF. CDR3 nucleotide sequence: TGTGCCAGCAGCCCCGGGGCTCGGAATGAGCAGTTCTTC.

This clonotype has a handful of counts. CDR3 DNA: TGTGCCAGCAGCCAAACTGGGAGTAGCGGGGTAACAGATACGCAGTATTTT. Its translation is CASSQTGSSGVTDTQYF. This chain connects TRBV4-2 to TRBJ2-3; TRBD2 agrees at 8 bases. The V segment lost 2 bases and the J segment 3 bases; nucleotides outside the gene matches: 10. The CDR3 loop spans 17 amino acids. Looked up from germline, CDR1 is LGHNA and CDR2 is YNFKEQ.

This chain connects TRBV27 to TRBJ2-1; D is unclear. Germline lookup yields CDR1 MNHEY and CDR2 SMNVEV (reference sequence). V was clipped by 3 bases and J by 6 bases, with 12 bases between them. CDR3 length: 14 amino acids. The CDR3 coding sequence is TGTGCCAGCAGTTTGTCCCCCGCTGGCAATGAGCAGTTCTTC. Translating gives CASSLSPAGNEQFF.

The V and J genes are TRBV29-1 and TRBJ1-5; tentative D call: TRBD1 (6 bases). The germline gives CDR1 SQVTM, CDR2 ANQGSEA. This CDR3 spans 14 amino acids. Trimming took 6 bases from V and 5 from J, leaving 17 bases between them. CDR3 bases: TGCAGCGTCGGACTGGGGGGCGACGATCAGCCCCAGCATTTT. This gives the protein CSVGLGGDDQPQHF.

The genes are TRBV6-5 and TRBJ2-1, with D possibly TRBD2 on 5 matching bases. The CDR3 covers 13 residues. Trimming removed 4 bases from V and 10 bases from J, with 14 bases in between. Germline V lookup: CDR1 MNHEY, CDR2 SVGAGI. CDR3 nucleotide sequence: TGTGCCAGCAGTTCAACCCGACCGGGGGAGCAGTTCTTC. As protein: CASSSTRPGEQFF.

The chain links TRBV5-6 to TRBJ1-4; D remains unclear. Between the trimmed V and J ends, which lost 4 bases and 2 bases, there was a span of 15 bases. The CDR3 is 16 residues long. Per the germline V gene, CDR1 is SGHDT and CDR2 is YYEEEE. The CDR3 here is CASSRKTRATNEKLFF. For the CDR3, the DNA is TGTGCCAGCAGCCGAAAGACCCGTGCCACTAATGAAAAACTGTTTTTT.

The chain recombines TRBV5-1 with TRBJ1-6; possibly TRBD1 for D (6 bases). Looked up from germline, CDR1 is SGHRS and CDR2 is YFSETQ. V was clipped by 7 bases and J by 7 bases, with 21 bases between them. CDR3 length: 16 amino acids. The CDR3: CASRYDGGQINSPLHF. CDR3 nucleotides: TGCGCCAGCCGGTATGACGGGGGCCAGATAAATTCACCCCTCCACTTT.

The CDR3 DNA reads TGCAGTGCTAGAAATAGAGGGGGTGCAGATACGCAGTATTTT. It yields the protein CSARNRGGADTQYF. V usage is TRBV20-1 and J usage is TRBJ2-3; tentative D call: TRBD1 (6 bases). Trimming removed 2 bases from V and 4 bases from J, with 13 bases in between. The CDR3 sequence is 14 residues long. Germline CDR1 reads DFQATT; CDR2 reads SNEGSKA (reference sequence).